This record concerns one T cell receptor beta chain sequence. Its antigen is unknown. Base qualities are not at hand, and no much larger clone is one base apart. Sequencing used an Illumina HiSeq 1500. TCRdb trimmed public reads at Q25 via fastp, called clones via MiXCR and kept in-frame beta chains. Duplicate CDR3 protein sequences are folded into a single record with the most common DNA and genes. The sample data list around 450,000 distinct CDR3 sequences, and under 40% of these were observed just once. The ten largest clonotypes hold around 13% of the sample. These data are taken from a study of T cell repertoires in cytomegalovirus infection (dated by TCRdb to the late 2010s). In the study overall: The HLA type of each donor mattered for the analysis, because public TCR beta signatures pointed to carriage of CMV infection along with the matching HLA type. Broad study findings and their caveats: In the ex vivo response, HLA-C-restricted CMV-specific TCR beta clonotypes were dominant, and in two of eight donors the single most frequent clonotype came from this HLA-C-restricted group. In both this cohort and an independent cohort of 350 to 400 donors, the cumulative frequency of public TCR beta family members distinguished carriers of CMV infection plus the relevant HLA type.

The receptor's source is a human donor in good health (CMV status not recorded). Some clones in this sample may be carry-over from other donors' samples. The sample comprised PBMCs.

Here the CDR3 is given as CASSNGQFSGANVLTF. The DNA sequence follows: TGTGCCAGCAGTAATGGACAGTTCTCTGGGGCCAACGTCCTGACTTTC. The chain is encoded by TRBV27 joined to TRBJ2-6; the D segment could be TRBD1, given 6 matching bases. Between the V and J ends, shortened by 5 bases and 0 bases respectively, the junction contains 11 bases. The CDR3 goes from the cysteine to the phenylalanine over 16 residues. The read is trimmed to its CDR3 DNA, 48 bases read in frame from base 1. Based on the germline V gene (reference sequence), the CDR1 and CDR2 sequences are MNHEY and SMNVEV.